This T cell receptor (beta chain) was documented in a study of cytomegalovirus exposure and HLA in healthy donors. Study conclusions and caveats: Published work reported that the classifier diagnosed cytomegalovirus status with high specificity and sensitivity.

Vbeta (60) and Jbeta (13) primers were used in the PCR. Original analysis: Per a later analysis, the number of unique TCR beta chains was some 80 million, of which around 10 million were shared. TCRdb keeps only in-frame clones here, not all; method: immunoSEQ multiplex PCR. V and J calls and clone size follow that table, whereas D and trimming were derived from the DNA. The sample has about 160,000 clones, 70% to 80% seen once; the top ten hold approximately 3.7%. Trimming cost V 1 base and J 13 bases, with 8 bases left between them. Looked up from germline, CDR1 is SGHDN and CDR2 is FVKESK. This CDR3 has 12 residues. A note on this clone: What it binds is not known.

The rearrangement joins TRBV14 to TRBJ1-6; D is ambiguous. Sequenced sample: PBMCs. This TCR came from a human donor in good health. The CDR3 nucleotides read TGTGCCAGCAGCCAAGCGGGGTTGCCCCTCCACTTT. Its protein product is CASSQAGLPLHF.